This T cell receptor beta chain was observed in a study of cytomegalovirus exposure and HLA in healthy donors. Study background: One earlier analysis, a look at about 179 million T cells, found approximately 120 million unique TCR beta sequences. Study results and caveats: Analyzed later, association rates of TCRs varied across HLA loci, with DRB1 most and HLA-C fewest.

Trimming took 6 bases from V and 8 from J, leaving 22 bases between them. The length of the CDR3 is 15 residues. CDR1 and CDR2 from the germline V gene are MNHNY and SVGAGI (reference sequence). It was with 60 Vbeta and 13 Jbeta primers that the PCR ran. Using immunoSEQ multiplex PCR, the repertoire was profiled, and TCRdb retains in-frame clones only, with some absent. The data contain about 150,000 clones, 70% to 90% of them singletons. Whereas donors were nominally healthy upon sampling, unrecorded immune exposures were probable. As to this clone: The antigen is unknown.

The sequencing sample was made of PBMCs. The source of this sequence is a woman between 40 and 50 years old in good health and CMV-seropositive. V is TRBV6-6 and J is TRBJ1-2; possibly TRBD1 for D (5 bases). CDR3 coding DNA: TGTGCCAGCAGCTCTTGGGATCTAGGGGCGAACGGCTACACCTTC. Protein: CASSSWDLGANGYTF.